This is a list of T cell receptor beta chains from one sample in a study of blood T cell repertoires in COVID-19. Only in-frame clones appear in the TCRdb table, and some are missing; sequencing was by immunoSEQ multiplex PCR. Here the sample spans under 200,000 clones, about 83% being singletons. Input material: peripheral blood. The receptors here all came from a man aged 55 to 70 with acute or convalescent COVID-19. CDR3s include the opening cysteine and the closing phenylalanine or tryptophan. D genes are given only for firm matches. Where a row states a size, it is once, few, many or the class of an expanded clone; other rows omit it.

V gene,clone size,D gene,J gene,CDR3 DNA,CDR3 protein
TRBV11-2,NA,NA,TRBJ2-7,TGTGCCAGCAGCCATAACAGGGTTTTCGACGAGCAGTACTTC,CASSHNRVFDEQYF
TRBV7-2,NA,TRBD1,TRBJ1-6,TGTGCCAGCAGCCTCGGGACAGCGAATAATTCACCCCTCCACTTT,CASSLGTANNSPLHF
TRBV3-1/TRBV3-2,NA,TRBD2,TRBJ2-2,TGTGCCAGCAGCCTCGGGGGGGGGCACACCGGGGAGCTGTTTTTT,CASSLGGGHTGELFF
TRBV28,NA,NA,TRBJ1-2,TGTGCCAGTAACCTTGCACAGGGTACCTATGGCTACACCTTC,CASNLAQGTYGYTF
TRBV11-2,NA,TRBD1,TRBJ1-1,TGTGCCAGCAGCTCCCCCGGGACAGGGATTCGGACTGAAGCTTTCTTT,CASSSPGTGIRTEAFF
TRBV27,NA,TRBD1,TRBJ2-2,TGTGCCAGCAGTATCGGACAGGGGATCGGGGAGCTGTTTTTT,CASSIGQGIGELFF
TRBV2,NA,TRBD1,TRBJ2-4,TGTGCCAGCATACGAGGACAGGCGAGGACCAAAAACATTCAGTACTTC,CASIRGQARTKNIQYF
TRBV18,NA,NA,TRBJ1-3,TGTGCCAGCTCACTCCAAACAGGGTTAAGTGGAAACACCATATATTTT,CASSLQTGLSGNTIYF
TRBV7-3,NA,TRBD1,TRBJ1-2,TGTGCCAGCAGCCCACAGGGGGCGGAGGGCTACACCTTC,CASSPQGAEGYTF
TRBV5-6,NA,NA,TRBJ1-3,TGTGCCAGCAGCTTGGCCCTGGGGGCTGCAGGAAACACCATATATTTT,CASSLALGAAGNTIYF
TRBV4-1,NA,NA,TRBJ1-2,TGCGCCAGCAGCCAAGTCTATGGGGGACTTACTAACTATGGCTACACCTTC,CASSQVYGGLTNYGYTF
TRBV6-5,NA,TRBD1,TRBJ2-1,TGTGCCAGCAGGGCAGGGGGCTACAATGAGCAGTTCTTC,CASRAGGYNEQFF
TRBV5-1,NA,NA,TRBJ2-6,TGCGCCAGCAGCTTACGCCACACTGGGGCCAACGTCCTGACTTTC,CASSLRHTGANVLTF
TRBV5-8,NA,TRBD2,TRBJ2-3,TGTGCCAGCAGCTGGCGACTAGCGGGAGCAGATACGCAGTATTTT,CASSWRLAGADTQYF
TRBV2,NA,NA,TRBJ1-5,TGTGCCAGCAGTACAGGGAGAGGGAACAATCAGCCCCAGCATTTT,CASSTGRGNNQPQHF
TRBV30,NA,NA,TRBJ1-2,TGTGCCTGGAGCTCCCCAGACACTCCAGGGGGCTACACCTTC,CAWSSPDTPGGYTF
TRBV28,NA,NA,TRBJ2-7,TGTGCCAGCAGTCCTGCCTACGAGCAGTACTTC,CASSPAYEQYF
TRBV15,once,TRBD1,TRBJ1-2,TGTGCCACCAGCAGAGATCTGGGACAGGGAAAGGTGTATGGCTACACCTTC,CATSRDLGQGKVYGYTF
TRBV11-3,NA,NA,TRBJ1-1,TGTGCCAGCAGCTTAGGCACTAACACTGAAGCTTTCTTT,CASSLGTNTEAFF
TRBV5-1,once,NA,TRBJ2-5,TGCGCCAGCAGCTTGGCGGGGTTTCAGGAGACCCAGTACTTC,CASSLAGFQETQYF
TRBV3-1/TRBV3-2,NA,NA,TRBJ2-7,TGTGCCAGCAGCCGCACCACAGGGAACCACGAGCAGTACTTC,CASSRTTGNHEQYF
TRBV3-1/TRBV3-2,NA,NA,TRBJ2-4,TGTGCCAGCAGCCAAGCGGAGGGCAAAAACATTCAGTACTTC,CASSQAEGKNIQYF
TRBV10-3,NA,NA,TRBJ1-2,TGTGCCATCAGTGAGTCTACGGGTCAGTGGGATGGCTACACCTTC,CAISESTGQWDGYTF
TRBV4-2,few,NA,TRBJ1-6,TGTGCCAGCAGTCCTTTAGACATGGGCGATTCACCCCTCCACTTT,CASSPLDMGDSPLHF
TRBV6-5,once,NA,TRBJ2-7,TGTGCCAGCAGTTACGCCAGGATCTACGAGCAGTACTTC,CASSYARIYEQYF
TRBV19,NA,NA,TRBJ1-4,TGTGCCAGTAGTATGAACGGTAATGAAAAACTGTTTTTT,CASSMNGNEKLFF
TRBV5-6,few,NA,TRBJ2-7,TGTGCCAGCAGCTTGGGCCGGGAGCAGTACTTC,CASSLGREQYF
TRBV5-1,few,TRBD1,TRBJ1-2,TGCGCCAGCAGTCCCTCCGGGACAGGGGAAAGAAACTATGGCTACACCTTC,CASSPSGTGERNYGYTF
TRBV27,NA,NA,TRBJ2-5,TGTGCCAGCAGTTATGTCACCCGGGACTCCAGGGAGACCCAGTACTTC,CASSYVTRDSRETQYF
TRBV4-1,NA,NA,TRBJ1-3,TGCGCCAGCAGCTTCACACCAATCTCTGGAAACACCATATATTTT,CASSFTPISGNTIYF
TRBV13,NA,TRBD1,TRBJ2-7,TGTGCCAGCAGCTTAGCCAAGGCAGGGGGATTCCACGAGCAGTACTTC,CASSLAKAGGFHEQYF
TRBV2,NA,TRBD1,TRBJ1-6,TGTGCCAGTCGGGACAGGGCGTCCTATAATTCACCCCTCCACTTT,CASRDRASYNSPLHF
TRBV13,few,TRBD1,TRBJ2-1,TGTGCCAGCAGCTTAGGACAGGGGCTATCCTACAATGAGCAGTTCTTC,CASSLGQGLSYNEQFF
TRBV6-5,NA,TRBD2,TRBJ2-3,TGTGCCAGCAGTTATGCTAGCGGGGGGGAGACAGATACGCAGTATTTT,CASSYASGGETDTQYF